The 28 T cell receptor beta chains below come from one sample, sequenced in a study of blood T cell repertoires in COVID-19. Assay used: immunoSEQ multiplex PCR; TCRdb lists only in-frame clones, some missing. The profile shows about 90,000 clones, approximately 80% of them singletons. Material: peripheral blood. The receptors stem from an elderly woman with active or convalescent COVID-19.

The rearrangement links TRBV7-9 to TRBJ2-3; TRBD1 is a possible D gene (5 bases). CDR3 size: 14 residues. Germline-derived CDR1 and CDR2 are SEHNR and FQNEAQ (reference sequence). Trimming cost V 2 bases and J 4 bases, with 10 bases left between them. The CDR3 reads CASSLNQGPDTQYF. CDR3 DNA: TGTGCCAGCAGCTTAAACCAGGGTCCAGATACGCAGTATTTT.

The chain carries TRBV6-5 and TRBJ1-1, with D possibly matching TRBD1 (5 bases). Trimming removed 2 bases at V and 1 base at J, with 8 bases between. Germline values: CDR1 MNHEY, CDR2 SVGAGI. This CDR3 is built from 14 residues. In DNA form, the CDR3 reads TGTGCCAGCAGTTACGACAGAGCGAACACTGAAGCTTTCTTT. It is translated as CASSYDRANTEAFF.

The chain is built from TRBV3-1 (or the pseudogene TRBV3-2) and TRBJ1-2; D possibly corresponds to TRBD1 (5 bases). From germline, CDR1 is LGHDT and CDR2 YNNKEL (reference sequence). This CDR3 is 15 amino acids long. Trimming took 4 bases from V and 6 from J, leaving 18 bases between them. Here the CDR3 reads CASSRLYDSKDGYTF. As DNA, the CDR3 is TGTGCCAGCAGCCGACTGTATGACAGCAAAGATGGCTACACCTTC.

The chain couples TRBV30 to TRBJ2-1; 12 nucleotides match TRBD2. The CDR3 extends over 15 amino acids. CDR1 and CDR2 from the germline V gene are GTSNPN and SVGIG (reference sequence). V trimming: 3 bases; J trimming: 4 bases; junction bases outside the gene matches: 4. The CDR3 DNA is TGTGCCTGGAGGGGACTAGCGGGTATGTACAATGAGCAGTTCTTC. Amino acids: CAWRGLAGMYNEQFF.

This chain connects TRBV28 to TRBJ2-5; 7 positions agree with TRBD2. The germline V gene encodes CDR1 MDHEN and CDR2 SYDVKM. The CDR3 is 13 residues long. The trim removed 6 bases at V and 5 bases at J, leaving 6 bases unmatched. The CDR3 sequence is CASRFRGVETQYF. For the CDR3, the DNA is TGTGCCAGCAGGTTTCGGGGGGTTGAGACCCAGTACTTC.

The rearrangement joins TRBV28 to TRBJ1-1; 8 nucleotides match TRBD1. This CDR3 has 15 residues. Unmatched junction bases numbered 1, after V lost 1 base and J lost 0 bases. Germline CDR1 and CDR2: MDHEN and SYDVKM. This chain's CDR3 is CASSLSGGLNTEAFF. The CDR3 bases are TGTGCCAGCAGTTTATCAGGGGGCTTGAACACTGAAGCTTTCTTT.

The CDR3, as DNA: TGTGCCAGTACGAGCAGGGATGGCTACACCTTC. It encodes CASTSRDGYTF. This chain uses TRBV19 with TRBJ1-2; perhaps TRBD1 as D (5 bases). Trimming left V 7 bases short and J 6 bases short, with 9 bases between. CDR1 is LNHDA and CDR2 is SQIVND in the germline V gene (reference sequence). This CDR3 has 11 residues.

The chain joins TRBV7-6 to TRBJ2-3; 7 bases map to TRBD2. V lost 0 bases to trimming and J lost 1 base; unmatched junction nucleotides: 4. The CDR3 runs to 16 residues. Germline CDR1 reads SGHVS; CDR2 reads FNYEAQ. DNA of the CDR3: TGTGCCAGCAGCTTAGCGATGGGGGGGGGCACAGATACGCAGTATTTT. Residues: CASSLAMGGGTDTQYF. The full variable domain, rest sourced from reference TRBV7-6 and TRBJ2-3, is GAGVSQSPRYKVTKRGQDVALRCDPISGHVSLYWYRQALGQGPEFLTYFNYEAQQDKSGLPNDRFSAERPEGSISTLTIQRTEQRDSAMYRCASSLAMGGGTDTQYFGPGTRLTVL.

The gene calls are TRBV28 and TRBJ1-5, with 8 nucleotides matching TRBD1. V lost 4 bases, J lost 7 bases, and 3 bases stayed unmatched. CDR3 length: 13 amino acids. Germline lookup yields CDR1 MDHEN and CDR2 SYDVKM. In DNA form, the CDR3 reads TGTGCCAGCAGTTCAGGGGGCCGGCAGCCCCAGCATTTT. Its translation is CASSSGGRQPQHF.

The V and J genes are TRBV15 and TRBJ2-1; 9 bases are shared with TRBD2. Trimming cost V 1 base and J 0 bases; bases outside gene matches: 10. The length of the CDR3 is 19 residues. Germline loops: CDR1 LNHNV, CDR2 YYDKDF (reference sequence). The CDR3 DNA is TGTGCCACCAGCAGAGCGGGCGGGAGGGCCTCCTACTCCTACAATGAGCAGTTCTTC. Translated: CATSRAGGRASYSYNEQFF. Combining the CDR3 with reference TRBV15 and TRBJ2-1 gives the whole variable domain DAMVIQNPRYQVTQFGKPVTLSCSQTLNHNVMYWYQQKSSQAPKLLFHYYDKDFNNEADTPDNFQSRRPNTSFCFLDIRSPGLGDTAMYLCATSRAGGRASYSYNEQFFGPGTRLTVL.

This clone was counted a few times. V gene TRBV19 combines with J gene TRBJ1-5, with 8 bases fitting TRBD1. Losses at the gene ends were 6 bases for V and 4 bases for J; bases not matched to a gene: 8. The CDR3 extends over 15 amino acids. Germline V gene data show CDR1 as LNHDA and CDR2 as SQIVND (reference sequence). The chain's CDR3 is CASSSRDRPNQPQHF. In nucleotides, the CDR3 is TGTGCCAGTAGCAGCAGGGACAGGCCTAATCAGCCCCAGCATTTT.

This clone was seen more than once but under ten times. The V call is TRBV7-9, the J call TRBJ2-1, with D possibly matching TRBD2 (6 bases). Germline values: CDR1 SEHNR, CDR2 FQNEAQ (reference sequence). Trimming took 3 bases from V and 5 from J, leaving 23 bases between them. This CDR3 has 18 residues. CDR3 nucleotides: TGTGCCAGCAGCTTTCGCGCATTTACGAGCGGGCCTCACAATGAGCAGTTCTTC. Its translation is CASSFRAFTSGPHNEQFF.

The chain carries TRBV2 and TRBJ2-1, with 7 bases lining up with TRBD1. The length of the CDR3 is 14 residues. CDR1 is SNHLY and CDR2 is FYNNEI in the germline V gene. Trimming took 3 bases from V and 2 from J; bases not matched to a gene: 1. The CDR3 coding sequence is TGTGCCAGCAGTGACACAGGGGCCTACAATGAGCAGTTCTTC. Amino acids: CASSDTGAYNEQFF.

V is TRBV5-1 and J is TRBJ2-4; TRBD2 matches 9 bases. With V trimmed by 4 bases and J by 3 bases, 5 bases remained unmatched. CDR1 and CDR2 (germline): SGHRS, YFSETQ. The CDR3 loop spans 15 amino acids. The CDR3: CASSLAGIDKNIQYF. CDR3 sequence (DNA): TGCGCCAGCAGCCTAGCGGGAATTGACAAAAACATTCAGTACTTC.

The J gene is TRBJ2-7, the V gene TRBV4-3; TRBD1 agrees at 9 bases. The length of the CDR3 is 14 residues. The ends lost 6 bases at V and 3 bases at J; junction bases unmatched: 6. CDR1 LGHNA and CDR2 YSLEER come from the germline V gene. The CDR3 loop reads CASSLDRGFYEQYF. In DNA form, the CDR3 reads TGCGCCAGCAGTCTGGACAGGGGTTTCTACGAGCAGTACTTC.

The rearrangement uses TRBV2 and TRBJ2-3; 8 bases are shared with TRBD1. This CDR3 is built from 16 residues. Trimming cost V 10 bases and J 0 bases; bases outside gene matches: 12. Germline CDR1 and CDR2: SNHLY and FYNNEI. Here the CDR3 DNA reads TGTGCCACAACTCTCCGGGACAGGATAAGCACAGATACGCAGTATTTT. This gives the protein CATTLRDRISTDTQYF.

The V and J genes are TRBV9 and TRBJ1-2; 7 bases agree with TRBD1. CDR3 length: 13 residues. V lost 4 bases, J lost 6 bases, and 6 bases stayed unmatched. CDR1 and CDR2 from the germline V gene are SGDLS and YYNGEE. This chain's CDR3 is CASSPRQGHGYTF. The CDR3 nucleotides read TGTGCCAGCAGCCCCAGACAGGGCCATGGCTACACCTTC.

The chain carries TRBV27 and TRBJ2-5; D gene uncertain. Germline V gene data show CDR1 as MNHEY and CDR2 as SMNVEV (reference sequence). V was shortened by 6 bases and J by 4 bases, with 18 bases between the two germline ends. The CDR3 contains 15 residues. For the CDR3, the DNA is TGTGCCAGCAGGGGTAGAGACTCCACCCTAGAGACCCAGTACTTC. Translation: CASRGRDSTLETQYF.

This chain connects TRBV24-1 to TRBJ2-3; 8 bases map to TRBD1. This CDR3 has 16 amino acids. With V trimmed by 2 bases and J by 6 bases, 9 bases remained unmatched. Germline CDR1 reads KGHDR; CDR2 reads SFDVKD. This CDR3 is CATSDSSTGALDTQYF. Here the CDR3 DNA reads TGTGCCACCAGTGATTCTTCGACAGGGGCCCTTGATACGCAGTATTTT.

This rearrangement joins TRBV24-1 to TRBJ1-1, with TRBD1 as a possible D gene (5 bases). The germline V gene encodes CDR1 KGHDR and CDR2 SFDVKD. Trimming left V 3 bases short and J 7 bases short, with 14 bases between. This CDR3 region has 14 residues. The DNA of the CDR3 is TGTGCCACCAGTGATACCACAGGTAGTCGTGAAGCTTTCTTT. Its protein product is CATSDTTGSREAFF.

V is TRBV5-6 and J is TRBJ2-7; D gene ambiguous. Germline assignment: CDR1 SGHDT and CDR2 YYEEEE. The length of the CDR3 is 12 residues. The V end was cut by 2 bases, the J end by 6 bases, with 9 bases between. CDR3 sequence (DNA): TGTGCCAGCAGCTTTGGCCGGAGCGAGCAGTACTTC. Translation gives CASSFGRSEQYF.

The chain carries TRBV5-1 and TRBJ1-2, with D maybe TRBD1 (5 bases). Germline CDR1 reads SGHRS; CDR2 reads YFSETQ. V lost 5 bases to trimming and J lost 8 bases, with 19 bases between them. The CDR3 is made up of 14 amino acids. The CDR3, as DNA: TGCGCCAGCAGTCCAACCGGGACCGGGGGAGGCTACACCTTC. Encoded protein: CASSPTGTGGGYTF.

This clone was observed once. The chain has TRBV6-1 and TRBJ1-6; 9 bases are shared with TRBD1. The CDR3 totals 15 residues. Germline V gene sequence: CDR1 MNHNS, CDR2 SASEGT. With 3 bases clipped from V and 10 bases from J, the junction kept 7 bases outside the gene matches. The CDR3 region has the DNA TGTGCCAGCAGTGAGGCCGGGACAGGGCACTCACCCCTCCACTTT. Translating gives CASSEAGTGHSPLHF.

This clone was detected only once. The chain combines TRBV4-1 with TRBJ1-4; 7 bases align to TRBD1. Unmatched junction bases numbered 2, after V lost 1 base and J lost 6 bases. This CDR3 region has 14 residues. In germline, CDR1 is MGHRA, CDR2 YSYEKL. The CDR3: CASSQGQGDEKLFF. The CDR3 DNA sequence: TGCGCCAGCAGCCAAGGCCAGGGGGATGAAAAACTGTTTTTT.

The chain is built from TRBV20-1 and TRBJ2-7; D not certain. This CDR3 contains 11 residues. From germline, CDR1 is DFQATT and CDR2 SNEGSKA (reference sequence). Trimming took 6 bases from V and 5 from J, leaving 11 bases between them. CDR3 sequence (DNA): TGCAGTGCCATGCGATCCGACGAGCAGTACTTC. Protein sequence: CSAMRSDEQYF.

The rearrangement uses TRBV18 and TRBJ2-1; D not resolved. The CDR3 loop spans 12 amino acids. V gave up 5 bases and J gave up 2 bases, with 4 bases separating them. CDR1 is KGHSH and CDR2 is LQKENI in the germline V gene. The CDR3 region is CASSGPYNEQFF. The CDR3 nucleotides are TGTGCCAGCTCAGGGCCCTACAATGAGCAGTTCTTC.

The chain employs TRBV18 and TRBJ2-2, with D maybe TRBD1 (6 bases). Germline CDR1 is KGHSH and CDR2 is LQKENI. V dropped 2 bases and J dropped 1 base, with 8 bases sitting between them. The CDR3 is 15 amino acids. The CDR3: CASSPGQLNTGELFF. Written as DNA, the CDR3 is TGTGCCAGCTCACCAGGACAGTTGAACACCGGGGAGCTGTTTTTT.

The chain carries TRBV19 and TRBJ2-5, with 10 bases identical to TRBD1. V lost 4 bases and J lost 5; bases outside the gene matches: 7. From germline, CDR1 is LNHDA and CDR2 SQIVND (reference sequence). The CDR3 is 15 residues long. For the CDR3, the DNA is TGTGCCAGTAGTACCGGACAGGGGGTATGGGAGACCCAGTACTTC. Protein product: CASSTGQGVWETQYF.